The TCR beta chain under discussion was sequenced for a study of T cell responses to AZD1222 COVID-19 vaccine (dated by TCRdb to the early 2020s). At the level of the whole study: AZD1222 recipients with second doses at about 4 weeks or about 12 weeks were pooled, because spike-specific TCR depth and breadth did not differ between schedules. A total of more than 230 trial participants underwent TCR sequencing, of whom some 210 received two doses of AZD1222 and around 26 received two doses of the MenACWY control vaccine. Trial participants were enrolled by age into 18-55, 56-69 and 70-plus year subgroups, with approximately 150, 30 and 60 TCR-sequenced participants respectively.

The CDR3 regions of human TCRbeta chains were subjected to immunosequencing. The paper's data handling went like this. TCRs in the repertoires were compared against a reference library of SARS-CoV-2-specific TCRs that had been generated with the MIRA antigen-specificity platform. Breadth meant the fraction of unique TCRs that were SARS-CoV-2-associated, whereas depth meant the fraction of total T cells that were SARS-CoV-2-associated. Using the MIRA data, every spike-specific TCR was mapped to the spike region that the TCR reacted to and assigned to either a CD4 or a CD8 class. Log10-transformed breadth and depth values were compared by one-way ANOVA with Sidak's multiple comparisons tests. The source is immuneACCESS, and TCRdb retained only in-frame sequences with V and J called. Part of the clones is not carried over; for the studies checked, unresolved V genes explain less than half of this, and the remainder is unexplained. V and J calls and clone size are copied from that table; D and trimming were computed from the DNA. The sample table contains about 170,000 clones; only one count was recorded for just under 95% of them. Of the sample, 1.5% to 2% is held by the ten largest clones.

Study-wide conclusions, independent of this receptor: Reportedly, close to half of the unique spike-specific TCRs recognized epitopes lying outside the regions that are mutated in the B.1.351 and B.1.1.7 variants. Because no samples from the day 14 peak response were available, repertoires could be characterized only after the peak T cell response. Participants were mostly white British and included more females than males, and it was suggested by the authors that clonal diversity may have been underestimated. The 56-69-year group was small, and its depth increase did not reach significance, likely because of low power. After two AZD1222 doses, both the breadth and the depth of spike-specific TCRs were significantly higher than at day 0 and than in MenACWY recipients. Vaccine-associated CD4 TCRs spanned the whole spike protein, with dominant responses in regions 160-218 and 743-854. Only five or six AZD1222 recipients were SARS-CoV-2 seropositive at baseline, limiting conclusions about previously exposed vaccinees.

As to this clone: Its specific antigen is unknown. Base qualities are not recorded, but no much larger clone differs from it by a single base.

This sample's time point label indicates: baseline before first vaccination. Samples from vaccinated people were obtained from the UK trials COV001 and COV002, which included a single-blind randomized controlled phase 2/3 trial of AZD1222 (ChAdOx1 nCoV-19) in healthy adults. For TCRbeta chain sequencing, PBMC samples from trial participants were taken at day 0 and at day 28 after the second dose. The germline V gene specifies ENHRY as CDR1 and SYGVKD as CDR2. From the cysteine through the phenylalanine, the CDR3 covers 13 amino acids. Left in the record is the CDR3 DNA by itself, 39 bases read in frame from the first base. V has 6 bases trimmed and J has 8 bases trimmed; junction bases matching no gene number 6.

The material sequenced was peripheral blood, taken on day 0 of AZD1222 vaccination. The sequence was collected from an adult in good health. The V and J segments used are TRBV10-3 and TRBJ1-5, with 8 bases matching TRBD1. The nucleotide sequence is given as TGTGCCATCAGAGGACAGGGTGAGGAGCCCCAGCATTTT. The encoded protein is CAIRGQGEEPQHF.